This T cell receptor (beta chain) was sequenced during a study of blood T cell repertoires in COVID-19. Study information: Material from acute and convalescent COVID-19 was sourced from the United States, Italy and Spain. From T cells, B-cell-depleted T cells, or PBMCs came the material, which was cDNA or gDNA.

This CDR3 spans 12 amino acids. CDR1 is SGHNT, CDR2 YENEEA, per germline. Between the trimmed V and J ends, which lost 2 bases and 6 bases, there was a span of 8 bases. The data were produced by immunoSEQ multiplex PCR, yet TCRdb's version contains in-frame clones alone and is incomplete. The top ten clones hold 1.4% of a sample with about 410,000 clones, about nine tenths of them seen once. The receptor was derived from a woman in her twenties or thirties with active or convalescent COVID-19. The chain links TRBV11-3 to TRBJ2-7; perhaps TRBD1 as D (5 bases). The source material was peripheral blood. The DNA of the CDR3 is TGTGCCAGCAGCTTAACAGGAGCCGAGCAGTACTTC. It translates to CASSLTGAEQYF.